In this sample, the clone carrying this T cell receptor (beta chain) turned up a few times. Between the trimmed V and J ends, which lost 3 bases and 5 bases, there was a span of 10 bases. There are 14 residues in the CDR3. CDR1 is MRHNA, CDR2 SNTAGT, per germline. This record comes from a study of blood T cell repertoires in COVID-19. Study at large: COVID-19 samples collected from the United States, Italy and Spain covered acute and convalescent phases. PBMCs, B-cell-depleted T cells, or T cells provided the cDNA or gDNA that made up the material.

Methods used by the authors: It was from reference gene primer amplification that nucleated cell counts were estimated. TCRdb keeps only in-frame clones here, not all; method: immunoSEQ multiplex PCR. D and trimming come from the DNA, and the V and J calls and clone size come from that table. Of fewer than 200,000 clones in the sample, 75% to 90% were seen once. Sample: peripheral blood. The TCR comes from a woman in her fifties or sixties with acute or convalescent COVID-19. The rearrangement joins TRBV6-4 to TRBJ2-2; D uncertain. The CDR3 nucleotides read TGTGCCAGCAGTGAAGCCCCCTGGACCGGGGAGCTGTTTTTT. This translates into CASSEAPWTGELFF.